This TCR beta chain emerged from a study of cytomegalovirus exposure and HLA in healthy donors. Study-wide results and limits: In an earlier analysis, most TCR beta V segments were productive about 87% or about 30% of the time. Being indistinguishable, some V segments were excluded, TRBV6-2 and TRBV6-3 among them.

A word on this clone: Its antigen is as yet unknown.

The CDR3 has 13 residues. CDR1 MNHNS and CDR2 SASEGT come from the germline V gene. Trimming pared 0 bases from V and 2 bases from J, leaving 4 bases between. PCR used 60 Vbeta primers and 13 Jbeta primers. Data came from immunoSEQ multiplex PCR; TCRdb stores just in-frame clones and leaves some out. Its clone listing holds fewer than 250,000 clones. The TCR was taken from a woman aged 30 to 39 in good health and CMV-seropositive. Sequencing used PBMCs. This chain connects TRBV6-1 to TRBJ1-2, with D unresolved. The CDR3 is CASSEAENYGYTF. CDR3 nucleotide sequence: TGTGCCAGCAGTGAAGCCGAGAACTATGGCTACACCTTC.